Listed here are 15 T cell receptor beta chains from one sample, sequenced in a study of blood T cell repertoires in COVID-19. Using immunoSEQ multiplex PCR, the repertoire was profiled, and TCRdb retains in-frame clones only, with some absent. The sample yields roughly 440,000 clones, approximately 88% seen once. Sequencing was done on a sample of peripheral blood. Source of these receptors: a woman in her forties or fifties with COVID-19, enrolled during active disease.

The V call is TRBV27, the J call TRBJ2-7; 12 bases agree with TRBD1. CDR1 and CDR2 from the germline V gene are MNHEY and SMNVEV (reference sequence). After removal of 10 bases from V and 5 bases from J, the junction contained 6 bases not matched to a gene. This CDR3 region has 13 residues. The CDR3 nucleotides are TGTGCCACCACCGGGACAGGGGGCCACGAGCAGTACTTC. Protein product: CATTGTGGHEQYF.

The chain joins TRBV10-1 to TRBJ1-1; 7 bases fit TRBD1. V shed 2 bases and J 0 bases; nucleotides not matched to a gene: 0. The germline V gene encodes CDR1 WNHNN and CDR2 SYGVQD (reference sequence). CDR3 size: 14 residues. The CDR3 here is CASSEQGVNTEAFF. CDR3 sequence (DNA): TGCGCCAGCAGTGAGCAGGGGGTGAACACTGAAGCTTTCTTT.

V usage is TRBV2 and J usage is TRBJ1-6; TRBD1 aligns across 11 bases. The germline V gene encodes CDR1 SNHLY and CDR2 FYNNEI. This CDR3 has 20 amino acids. V was pared by 6 bases and J by 6 bases, with 19 bases of the junction left unmatched. In DNA form, the CDR3 reads TGTGCCAGCAGAGGGGAACGGGACAGGGGGAAGGGTCGGAGTAATTCACCCCTCCACTTT. Its protein product is CASRGERDRGKGRSNSPLHF.

V gene TRBV6-1 combines with J gene TRBJ1-5; 7 nucleotides agree with TRBD1. CDR3 size: 15 residues. With 2 bases clipped from V and 6 bases from J, the junction kept 7 bases outside the gene matches. Germline V gene lookup returns CDR1 MNHNS and CDR2 SASEGT. In nucleotides, the CDR3 is TGTGCCAGCAGTGAACTCCGACAGGGAGGTCAGCCCCAGCATTTT. This translates into CASSELRQGGQPQHF.

The chain employs TRBV7-9 and TRBJ2-1, with 8 bases that match TRBD1. This CDR3 spans 18 amino acids. Germline CDR1 is SEHNR and CDR2 is FQNEAQ (reference sequence). V was clipped by 5 bases and J by 0 bases; unmatched bases: 12. The CDR3 DNA reads TGTGCCAGCAGCCCCCAGGGGGCAGGGGGCTTCTCCTACAATGAGCAGTTCTTC. Its translation is CASSPQGAGGFSYNEQFF.

This chain uses TRBV18 with TRBJ2-7; the match to TRBD1 covers 12 bases. The V segment lost 2 bases and the J segment 0 bases; nucleotides outside the gene matches: 2. Germline V gene data show CDR1 as KGHSH and CDR2 as LQKENI. This CDR3 is built from 16 residues. CDR3 protein: CASSPKGQGASYEQYF. CDR3 nucleotide sequence: TGTGCCAGCTCACCAAAGGGACAGGGGGCCTCCTACGAGCAGTACTTC.

This sequence joins TRBV2 and TRBJ1-1; TRBD1 agrees at 10 bases. J gave up 3 bases and V 6 bases, and 4 bases lay outside the gene matches. The CDR3 runs to 14 residues. Germline CDR1 and CDR2: SNHLY and FYNNEI. The CDR3 DNA reads as TGTGCCAGCAGGAGGACAGGGGGGGACACTGAAGCTTTCTTT. Its protein product is CASRRTGGDTEAFF.

The CDR3 loop reads CASSSGQNEQYF. DNA for the CDR3: TGTGCCAGTAGTAGCGGACAGAACGAGCAGTACTTC. The chain carries TRBV19 and TRBJ2-7, with D possibly matching TRBD1 (6 bases). The germline CDR1 and CDR2 sequences are LNHDA and SQIVND (reference sequence). Trimming left V 4 bases short and J 5 bases short, with 9 bases between. This CDR3 is built from 12 residues.

The chain recombines TRBV11-2 with TRBJ1-2, with TRBD1 matching 9 bases. CDR1 and CDR2 (germline): SGHAT, FQNNGV. The V segment lost 5 bases and the J segment 4 bases; nucleotides outside the gene matches: 14. This CDR3 has 17 residues. Written as DNA, the CDR3 is TGTGCCAGCAGCCTCCAAGGGGGACAGGGATCCCCCTATGGCTACACCTTC. As protein: CASSLQGGQGSPYGYTF.

The rearrangement links TRBV13 to TRBJ2-7, with D perhaps TRBD2 (5 bases). This CDR3 region has 13 residues. The germline gives CDR1 PRHDT, CDR2 FYEKMQ (reference sequence). Trimming took off 6 bases at V and 0 bases at J, with 9 bases between the two ends. DNA for the CDR3: TGTGCCAGCAGGAAAAGCGGCTCCTACGAGCAGTACTTC. Its translation is CASRKSGSYEQYF.

The chain recombines TRBV28 with TRBJ1-5; TRBD1 matches 12 bases. With 7 bases clipped from V and 7 bases from J, the junction kept 8 bases outside the gene matches. CDR1 is MDHEN and CDR2 is SYDVKM in the germline V gene. The CDR3 length is 15 residues. CDR3: CASTQGQGASQPQHF. As DNA, the CDR3 is TGTGCCAGCACCCAGGGACAGGGGGCGTCCCAGCCCCAGCATTTT.

The V and J genes are TRBV12-3 or TRBV12-4 and TRBJ2-3, with unresolved D. This CDR3 has 11 amino acids. Trimming stripped 4 bases from V and 5 bases from J, with 4 bases between. CDR3 sequence reads: CASSYLDTQYF. The CDR3 nucleotides are TGTGCCAGCAGTTATCTAGATACGCAGTATTTT.

This chain connects TRBV9 to TRBJ2-2; 7 nucleotides match TRBD1. CDR1 and CDR2 from the germline V gene are SGDLS and YYNGEE. The CDR3 extends over 13 amino acids. The trim removed 8 bases at V and 3 bases at J, leaving 4 bases unmatched. The CDR3 protein is CASHRGHTGELFF. The CDR3 DNA is TGTGCCAGTCACAGGGGCCACACCGGGGAGCTGTTTTTT.

The chain links TRBV12-5 to TRBJ2-5; weak D call: TRBD2 (5 bases). The V end lost 0 bases, the J end lost 1 base, and 15 bases lay between the germline ends. The length of the CDR3 is 17 residues. Germline assignment: CDR1 LGHNT and CDR2 FRNRAP. CDR3 sequence: CASGLVLGRTFQETQYF. Written as DNA, the CDR3 is TGTGCTAGTGGTTTGGTACTGGGCAGGACTTTCCAAGAGACCCAGTACTTC.

The chain couples TRBV5-1 to TRBJ2-2, with 14 bases fitting TRBD2. This CDR3 has 19 amino acids. CDR1 and CDR2 from the germline V gene are SGHRS and YFSETQ. V dropped 2 bases and J dropped 0; count of bases not matched to a gene: 6. This CDR3 is CASSFSGTSGGSNTGELFF. The CDR3 nucleotides read TGCGCCAGCAGCTTTTCCGGGACTAGCGGGGGATCGAACACCGGGGAGCTGTTTTTT.